These T cell receptor beta chains were read from a single sample in a study of control samples from healthy donors and cancer patients. Assay: immunoSEQ multiplex PCR; the TCRdb copy retains only in-frame clones and omits some. Of about 51,000 clones in the sample, approximately 90% were seen once. Material: PBMCs. The receptors derive from a man in his forties with colorectal cancer. The CDR3 runs from the conserved cysteine through the conserved F or W. The order of the fields is J gene, V gene, clone size, D gene, CDR3 DNA, CDR3 protein. The D gene is left open where the match is weak. Clone size is given for some rows only: seen once, a few or many times, or a class if the clone is expanded.

TRBJ2-3 TRBV5-1 NA TRBD2 TGCGCCAGCCGGGGAGGGCCCCGCACAGATACGCAGTATTTT CASRGGPRTDTQYF
TRBJ1-3 TRBV18 NA NA TGTGCCAGCTCACCAAGGGGGGATTCGTCTGGAAACACCATATATTTT CASSPRGDSSGNTIYF
TRBJ2-2 TRBV19 NA NA TGTGCCAGTAGTTTAGGGAGGTCCGGGGAGCTGTTTTTT CASSLGRSGELFF
TRBJ2-1 TRBV24-1 NA NA TGTGCCACCAGTGGCGGGCTGGGAGCTGACGCGGGGTTGGGGCAGTTCTTC CATSGGLGADAGLGQFF
TRBJ2-3 TRBV7-9 few TRBD2 TGTGCCAGCAGCTCCCGGACTAGCGGGAGAGGCACGCAGTATTTT CASSSRTSGRGTQYF
TRBJ1-6 TRBV3-1/TRBV3-2 NA NA TGTGCCAGCAGCCGGGACTCCTGGGGTTCACCCCTCCACTTT CASSRDSWGSPLHF
TRBJ2-1 TRBV7-6 NA TRBD2 TGTGCCAGCAGCTCAGGACTAGCGGGATACGATGAGCAGTTCTTC CASSSGLAGYDEQFF
TRBJ2-1 TRBV6-5 NA TRBD2 TGTGCCAGCAGTTACTCGACTAGCGTATCCTACAATGAGCAGTTCTTC CASSYSTSVSYNEQFF
TRBJ1-6 TRBV28 NA NA TGTGCCAGCAGTTTAGGCGGAAGCTATTCACCCCTCCACTTT CASSLGGSYSPLHF
TRBJ2-2 TRBV10-3 NA TRBD2 TGTGCCATCAGTGGACTAGCGCGAGCGAACACCGGGGAGCTGTTTTTT CAISGLARANTGELFF
TRBJ2-7 TRBV18 NA TRBD2 TGTGCCAGCTCACCCCTCACCGGACTAGCGGGCGAGCAGTACTTC CASSPLTGLAGEQYF
TRBJ1-3 TRBV10-3 NA NA TGTGCCATCAGTGAGTCAGGGGCGGACCTCTCTGGAAACACCATATATTTT CAISESGADLSGNTIYF
TRBJ2-2 TRBV10-3 NA TRBD2 TGTGCCATCAGTGAGAGGTCGGGAGGATCCGGGGAGCTGTTTTTT CAISERSGGSGELFF
TRBJ1-5 TRBV21-1 NA NA TGTGCCAGCACCGGACGGAGGGCAAATCAGCCCCAGCATTTT CASTGRRANQPQHF
TRBJ1-2 TRBV9 NA NA TGTGCCAGCAGGGGCTATGGCTACACCTTC CASRGYGYTF
TRBJ1-2 TRBV12-5 NA NA TGTGCTAGTGGTTTGGTGGGGGTCCCGGCGGCCTATGGCTACACCTTC CASGLVGVPAAYGYTF
TRBJ2-5 TRBV14 few TRBD1 TGTGCCAGCAGTCCCATACAGGGGGCTCGAGAGACCCAGTACTTC CASSPIQGARETQYF
TRBJ2-1 TRBV23-1 NA NA TGCGCCAGCAGAGCTGAGCAGTTCTTC CASRAEQFF
TRBJ2-2 TRBV27 NA NA TGTGCCAGTCACAGGGCGGCGAACACCGGGGAGCTGTTTTTT CASHRAANTGELFF
TRBJ2-1 TRBV7-2 NA NA TGTGCCAGCAGCCTGCGGGGATTATACAATGAGCAGTTCTTC CASSLRGLYNEQFF
TRBJ1-1 TRBV7-8 few TRBD1 TGTGCCAGTCTGAGCCACAGGGGGCGGGTGACTGAAGCTTTCTTT CASLSHRGRVTEAFF
TRBJ1-1 TRBV5-6 NA NA TGTGCCAGCAGCATTGGAAGGTCAGGCACTGAAGCTTTCTTT CASSIGRSGTEAFF
TRBJ1-1 TRBV7-9 NA TRBD1 TGTGCCAGCAGCATACAGGGGGCGAACACTGAAGCTTTCTTT CASSIQGANTEAFF
TRBJ2-7 TRBV29-1 NA NA TGCAGCGCTAGAAGGGGGGCTGAATACGAGCAGTACTTC CSARRGAEYEQYF
TRBJ2-4 TRBV19 once TRBD2 TGTGCCAGTAGCCCTCCAGCGGGGTCCTGGGGCAACATTCAGTACTTC CASSPPAGSWGNIQYF
TRBJ1-5 TRBV28 NA TRBD1 TGTGCCAGTCTTCCGGGACAGGGCCATCTCGGCAATCAGCCCCAGCATTTT CASLPGQGHLGNQPQHF
TRBJ2-7 TRBV6-2/TRBV6-3 NA NA TGTGCCAGCAGTTCACTCCAACCCTCCTACGAGCAGTACTTC CASSSLQPSYEQYF
TRBJ2-7 TRBV18 NA NA TGTGCCAGCTCACCAAGAATAGGACAGTCAACCTACGAGCAGTACTTC CASSPRIGQSTYEQYF
TRBJ1-2 TRBV5-1 NA NA TGCGCCAGCAGTAACGGGGTAGGCGGCTACACCTTC CASSNGVGGYTF
TRBJ1-1 TRBV14 NA NA TGTGCCAGCAGCCAACGGTTAGCAGAGAGGAACACTGAAGCTTTCTTT CASSQRLAERNTEAFF
TRBJ1-3 TRBV3-1/TRBV3-2 NA NA TGTGCCAGCAGCCAAGATCCCCAAGGGCTTGGCCTTTCGAGAAACACCATATATTTT CASSQDPQGLGLSRNTIYF
TRBJ1-5 TRBV10-3 few NA TGTGCCATCAGTGAGTCGAGGGAAAATCAGCCCCAGCATTTT CAISESRENQPQHF
TRBJ2-5 TRBV6-5 NA NA TGTGCCAGCAGTTACTTCGGGGAGAGACTCCAAGAGACCCAGTACTTC CASSYFGERLQETQYF
TRBJ1-4 TRBV30 medium-sized NA TGTGCCTGGAGTTCTCTAAATGAAAAACTGTTTTTT CAWSSLNEKLFF
TRBJ2-7 TRBV4-3 NA NA TGCGCCAGCAGCCAAGATACGGGGGACTACGAGCAGTACTTC CASSQDTGDYEQYF
TRBJ2-6 TRBV5-1 NA TRBD1 TGCGCCAGCAGCTTAGATGGACAGGGGTCTGGGGCCAACGTCCTGACTTTC CASSLDGQGSGANVLTF
TRBJ2-3 TRBV12-5 NA TRBD1 TGTGCTAGTGGCCGGGGACAGGGGGCATCCACAGATACGCAGTATTTT CASGRGQGASTDTQYF
TRBJ2-7 TRBV7-9 NA NA TGTGCCAGCAGCGGCCAAATTGGGTACGAGCAGTACTTC CASSGQIGYEQYF
TRBJ2-7 TRBV27 once TRBD1 TGTGCCAGCACGGGACAGGGAACCCGCGAGCAGTACTTC CASTGQGTREQYF
TRBJ1-1 TRBV12-3/TRBV12-4 NA NA TGTGCCAGCAGCTTACAGGGAACGACTGAAGCTTTCTTT CASSLQGTTEAFF
TRBJ2-3 TRBV9 NA NA TGTGCCAGCAGCGTAGGTGCAGGGGGGACAGATACGCAGTATTTT CASSVGAGGTDTQYF
TRBJ2-2 TRBV19 few NA TGTGCCGGGCGCGGCCCAAACACCGGGGAGCTGTTTTTT CAGRGPNTGELFF
TRBJ2-1 TRBV2 NA TRBD2 TGTGCCAGCAGGGATATAACTAGCGCCGTCTCCTACAATGAGCAGTTCTTC CASRDITSAVSYNEQFF
TRBJ2-1 TRBV6-5 NA NA TGTGCCAGCAGTCCTAGTGAAAGCTCCTACAATGAGCAGTTCTTC CASSPSESSYNEQFF
TRBJ1-1 TRBV5-1 NA NA TGCGCCAGCAGCTTGGAGGTAACCAACACTGAAGCTTTCTTT CASSLEVTNTEAFF